The 4 T cell receptor beta chains reported below all come from one sample, sequenced in a study of T cells in Graves' hyperthyroidism and ophthalmopathy. TCR beta CDR3 regions were amplified from RNA transcripts. HTBI primers were used for first-round RT-PCR of the TCR CDR3. TCRdb re-called the multiplex PCR reads through MiXCR, storing one row per CDR3 protein. This table holds around 350,000 distinct CDR3 sequences, 19% found once. Sequencing input: blood. The receptors come from a woman in her late teens or twenties with Graves' hyperthyroidism.

The CDR3 sequence: CASSEAMWTATQETQYF. DNA for the CDR3: TGTGCCAGCAGTGAAGCAATGTGGACAGCCACCCAAGAGACCCAGTACTTC. The gene calls are TRBV6-1 and TRBJ2-5; TRBD1 is a possible D gene (6 bases). The ends were cut back, 0 bases at V and 1 base at J, with 15 bases in the middle. The CDR3 extends over 17 amino acids. Germline CDR1 and CDR2: MNHNS and SASEGT.

The chain recombines TRBV9 with TRBJ1-5, with 9 bases identical to TRBD1. Germline trimming cut 3 bases from V and 3 bases from J; bases unmatched to any gene: 4. Germline V gene data show CDR1 as SGDLS and CDR2 as YYNGEE. The CDR3 is 15 amino acids. For the CDR3, the DNA is TGTGCCAGCAGCGAGGGACAGGGCGACAATCAGCCCCAGCATTTT. It translates to CASSEGQGDNQPQHF.

This clonotype was seen many times. V is TRBV10-3 and J is TRBJ1-1; 8 bases agree with TRBD1. CDR1 ENHRY and CDR2 SYGVKD come from the germline V gene. V was clipped by 3 bases and J by 7 bases; unmatched bases: 19. The CDR3 extends over 18 amino acids. CDR3 bases: TGTGCCATCAGTGACTCCTTAGCCTTGACAGGGGATAGTAGTGAAGCTTTCTTT. Amino acids: CAISDSLALTGDSSEAFF.

This clonotype was found a few times. The chain uses TRBV7-9 and TRBJ1-1; unclear D gene. The CDR3 runs to 15 residues. Germline lookup yields CDR1 SEHNR and CDR2 FQNEAQ (reference sequence). V lost 2 bases, J lost 5 bases, and 15 bases lay in between. CDR3 amino acids: CASSLRSGEFTEAFF. CDR3 DNA: TGTGCCAGCAGCTTACGATCAGGAGAATTTACTGAAGCTTTCTTT. Based on the CDR3 plus reference TRBV7-9 and TRBJ1-1, the full variable domain is DTGVSQNPRHKITKRGQNVTFRCDPISEHNRLYWYRQTLGQGPEFLTYFQNEAQLEKSRLLSDRFSAERPKGSFSTLEIQRTEQGDSAMYLCASSLRSGEFTEAFFGQGTRLTVV.